This TCR beta chain appears in the sequencing data of a study of CXCR3-negative and CXCR3-positive naive CD8 T cells. Through 5' RACE with UMI labels, the TRB cDNA libraries were prepared. TCRdb processed the 5' RACE reads again and assigns one entry to each CDR3 protein, with no DNA. The sample shows some 130,000 distinct CDR3 sequences, and approximately 0.5% sits with its ten largest clones. This CDR3 region has 15 residues. CDR1 is MDHEN, CDR2 SYDVKM, per germline. The rearrangement uses TRBV28 and TRBJ2-7; TCRdb calls TRBD1, which cannot be checked without DNA. This sequence originates from a human donor in good health. Some clones in this sample may be carry-over from other donors' samples. What was sequenced was naive CXCR3- CD8+ T cells from blood. Subset specified: CD45RO-CCR7+CD27+CD95- naive CD8+ T cells lacking CXCR3 (TNR3-). CDR3 residues: CASSWDRVPSYEQYF.